Below, 29 T cell receptor beta chains from the same sample are listed, as sequenced in a study of Ad26.COV2.S vaccination and SARS-CoV-2 variants. Profiling relied on immunoSEQ multiplex PCR, and the TCRdb table lists in-frame clones only, not all of them. Seen here are about 470,000 clones, roughly 91% observed once, and the top ten hold around 4.5%. As for treatment: over 15 received Ad26.COV2.S at low or high dose, single or two shots; about five received placebo; per-sample allocation not given. Samples came from day 63 after the first vaccine or placebo injection. This sample comprised peripheral blood, obtained in a trial of Ad26.COV2.S vaccine versus placebo. The origin of the receptors is a person aged 18-60 years who received the Ad26.COV2.S COVID-19 vaccine or a placebo.

The V call is TRBV4-3, the J call TRBJ2-7, with D possibly being TRBD1 (5 bases). The CDR3 is 15 amino acids. The germline gives CDR1 LGHNA, CDR2 YSLEER. With 0 bases removed from V and 3 bases from J, the gap between germline ends came to 12 bases. CDR3 sequence reads: CASSQDYDRYYEQYF. CDR3 coding DNA: TGCGCCAGCAGCCAAGACTATGACAGATACTACGAGCAGTACTTC.

V and J are TRBV19 and TRBJ2-7; 9 positions agree with TRBD1. Per germline, CDR1 LNHDA and CDR2 SQIVND (reference sequence). The CDR3 runs to 14 residues. The J segment lost 5 bases and the V segment lost 3 bases, leaving 5 bases of the junction unmatched. Here the CDR3 DNA reads TGTGCCAGTAGTATGGGACAGGGTAGGGACGAGCAGTACTTC. Amino acid sequence: CASSMGQGRDEQYF.

The chain uses TRBV9 and TRBJ1-3; 7 bases match TRBD1. This CDR3 has 15 amino acids. J gave up 4 bases and V 4 bases, and 8 bases lay outside the gene matches. Germline lookup yields CDR1 SGDLS and CDR2 YYNGEE. CDR3 DNA: TGTGCCAGCAGCCCGAGACAGGGAAGCGGAAACACCATATATTTT. Translated: CASSPRQGSGNTIYF.

The CDR3 spells CASSVTSGLQDEQFF. The CDR3 DNA reads TGTGCCAGCAGCGTGACTAGCGGTCTACAAGATGAGCAGTTCTTC. The rearrangement links TRBV9 to TRBJ2-1, with 9 bases matching TRBD2. V trimming: 2 bases; J trimming: 8 bases; junction bases outside the gene matches: 8. CDR1 and CDR2 (germline): SGDLS, YYNGEE. The CDR3 loop spans 15 amino acids.

This clone occurred once. This chain links TRBV30 with TRBJ2-3; perhaps TRBD2 as D (6 bases). The CDR3 totals 16 residues. V was clipped by 4 bases and J by 2 bases, with 19 bases between them. Germline V CDR1 and CDR2: GTSNPN, SVGIG (reference sequence). CDR3 amino acids: CAWTADPSVTTDTQYF. DNA of the CDR3: TGTGCCTGGACCGCTGACCCTAGCGTCACCACAGATACGCAGTATTTT.

This clone was recorded only once. This sequence joins TRBV18 and TRBJ1-4; D is uncertain. The V and J ends lost 2 bases and 7 bases respectively, with 8 bases between them. From germline, CDR1 is KGHSH and CDR2 LQKENI. This CDR3 region has 13 residues. CDR3 loop: CASSPYKGEKLFF. CDR3 sequence (DNA): TGTGCCAGCTCACCATACAAGGGTGAAAAACTGTTTTTT. Based on the CDR3 plus reference TRBV18 and TRBJ1-4, the full variable domain is NAGVMQNPRHLVRRRGQEARLRCSPMKGHSHVYWYRQLPEEGLKFMVYLQKENIIDESGMPKERFSAEFPKEGPSILRIQQVVRGDSAAYFCASSPYKGEKLFFGSGTQLSVL.

The chain recombines TRBV27 with TRBJ2-5; 11 bases match TRBD2. The V gene end was trimmed by 0 bases and the J gene end by 5 bases; junction bases not matched to a gene: 8. Germline V lookup: CDR1 MNHEY, CDR2 SMNVEV (reference sequence). This CDR3 is built from 17 residues. CDR3 DNA sequence: TGTGCCAGCAGTTTATCGTTTCCTAGCGGGAGGCTGGAGACCCAGTACTTC. Its protein product is CASSLSFPSGRLETQYF.

The chain links TRBV19 to TRBJ2-7; tentative D call: TRBD1 (6 bases). CDR1 and CDR2 (germline): LNHDA, SQIVND (reference sequence). Deletions cut 5 bases from V and 0 bases from J, with 14 bases between. This CDR3 comprises 15 residues. DNA for the CDR3: TGTGCCAGTAGTGGATCCCGGGACAACTCCTACGAGCAGTACTTC. Encoded protein: CASSGSRDNSYEQYF.

The chain has TRBV5-4 and TRBJ2-7, with D perhaps TRBD1 or TRBD2 (6 bases each). The CDR3 has 13 amino acids. Germline values: CDR1 SGHNT, CDR2 YYREEE (reference sequence). V was trimmed by 1 base and J by 7 bases, leaving 12 bases between them. The CDR3 bases are TGTGCCAGCAGCTTGCGGGGGCAGGGGGAGCAGTACTTC. Protein sequence: CASSLRGQGEQYF.

The chain recombines TRBV7-6 with TRBJ1-4, with 7 bases identical to TRBD1. The CDR3 consists of 14 residues. V lost 4 bases and J lost 7; bases outside the gene matches: 6. Germline V gives CDR1 SGHVS, CDR2 FNYEAQ. This CDR3 is CASSSGQRIEKLFF. The CDR3 DNA reads TGTGCCAGCAGCTCGGGACAGAGGATTGAAAAACTGTTTTTT.

This chain connects TRBV7-2 to TRBJ2-7; 13 bases agree with TRBD2. The CDR3 contains 15 residues. V shed 5 bases, J shed 0 bases, and the junction held 1 base outside the gene matches. Germline V lookup: CDR1 SGHTA, CDR2 FQGNSA. CDR3 protein: CASSTSGRASYEQYF. The CDR3 coding sequence is TGTGCCAGCAGCACTAGCGGGAGGGCCTCCTACGAGCAGTACTTC.

This chain joins TRBV6-5 and TRBJ2-5; the D is unclear. Trimming took off 6 bases at V and 1 base at J, with 12 bases between the two ends. The CDR3 has 14 residues. Germline loops: CDR1 MNHEY, CDR2 SVGAGI. CDR3 in DNA: TGTGCCAGCAGAAACCTGGGCCTCCAAGAGACCCAGTACTTC. This translates into CASRNLGLQETQYF.

V gene TRBV10-3 combines with J gene TRBJ2-4, with D perhaps TRBD1 or TRBD2 (5 bases each). This CDR3 has 13 amino acids. Looked up from germline, CDR1 is ENHRY and CDR2 is SYGVKD. Trimming stripped 10 bases from V and 2 bases from J, with 12 bases between. CDR3 sequence (DNA): TGTGCCACCCGGGACGGGTCCAAAAACATTCAGTACTTC. Its protein product is CATRDGSKNIQYF.

The genes are TRBV12-1 and TRBJ2-1; whether TRBD2, the table's D call, matches the DNA was not checked. TRBV12-1 is a pseudogene. The CDR3 runs to 13 residues. CDR3 DNA: TGTGCCAGCAGCGCTTGCTCTAGGTGGGAGCAGTTCTTC. Amino acids: CASSACSRWEQFF.

This chain links TRBV12-2 with TRBJ2-1; no DNA check was done on the table's D call, TRBD2. TRBV12-2 is a documented pseudogene. The CDR3 runs to 13 residues. The CDR3 bases are TGTGCAAGTCGCTTACGTAGCCCGAATGAGCAGTTCTTC. Translated, it gives CASRLRSPNEQFF.

The table lists this clone with a few counts. The J gene is TRBJ2-3, the V gene TRBV10-3; D may correspond to TRBD1 or TRBD2 (5 bases each). Germline V gene sequence: CDR1 ENHRY, CDR2 SYGVKD. With 9 bases removed from V and 0 bases from J, the gap between germline ends came to 13 bases. This CDR3 has 14 amino acids. CDR3 sequence: CAISGAFSTDTQYF. CDR3 nucleotides: TGTGCCATTTCCGGGGCGTTTAGCACAGATACGCAGTATTTT.

This rearrangement joins TRBV28 to TRBJ2-5; 7 nucleotides align to TRBD1. There are 16 residues in the CDR3. Trimming cost V 5 bases and J 2 bases; bases outside gene matches: 11. Germline lookup yields CDR1 MDHEN and CDR2 SYDVKM. In nucleotides, the CDR3 is TGTGCCAGCAGTGGGGAAGAGGGGGCGAGTCAAGAGACCCAGTACTTC. This sequence encodes CASSGEEGASQETQYF.

The gene calls are TRBV7-2 and TRBJ1-1; no definite D call. The CDR3 extends over 15 amino acids. CDR1 SGHTA and CDR2 FQGNSA come from the germline V gene. V was shortened by 2 bases and J by 1 base, with 11 bases between the two germline ends. CDR3 DNA: TGTGCCAGCAGCTTACAAGCGGGCGGGAACACTGAAGCTTTCTTT. Protein product: CASSLQAGGNTEAFF. The full variable domain, in which reference TRBV7-2 and TRBJ1-1 provide the parts outside the CDR3, is GAGVSQSPSNKVTEKGKDVELRCDPISGHTALYWYRQSLGQGLEFLIYFQGNSAPDKSGLPSDRFSAERTGGSVSTLTIQRTQQEDSAVYLCASSLQAGGNTEAFFGQGTRLTVV.

This clone was observed a handful of times. The V call is TRBV2, the J call TRBJ2-7, with 10 bases that match TRBD1. CDR1 is SNHLY and CDR2 is FYNNEI in the germline V gene. Trimming cost V 6 bases and J 7 bases; bases outside gene matches: 3. This CDR3 is 12 amino acids long. CDR3 residues: CASRDRGWEQYF. The CDR3 coding sequence is TGTGCCAGCAGGGACAGGGGGTGGGAGCAGTACTTC.

The V and J genes are TRBV7-3 and TRBJ2-7; D unclear. V lost 0 bases and J 2 bases, leaving 11 bases between the germline ends. Per the germline V gene, CDR1 is SGHTA and CDR2 is FQGTGA. CDR3 size: 15 residues. CDR3 amino acids: CASSLTGGLTYEQYF. As DNA, the CDR3 is TGTGCCAGCAGCTTAACGGGTGGCCTGACCTACGAGCAGTACTTC. The full variable domain, with the rest looked up from reference TRBV7-3 and TRBJ2-7, is GAGVSQTPSNKVTEKGKYVELRCDPISGHTALYWYRQSLGQGPEFLIYFQGTGAADDSGLPNDRFFAVRPEGSVSTLKIQRTERGDSAVYLCASSLTGGLTYEQYFGPGTRLTVT.

This chain links TRBV6-5 with TRBJ2-1, with 12 bases matching TRBD2. Germline CDR1 MNHEY, CDR2 SVGAGI. V lost 2 bases to trimming and J lost 8 bases; unmatched junction nucleotides: 4. The CDR3 covers 15 residues. The CDR3 loop reads CASSYGLAGGDEQFF. The CDR3 DNA follows: TGTGCCAGCAGTTACGGGCTAGCGGGAGGGGATGAGCAGTTCTTC.

This clone was recorded once. V is TRBV6-2 or TRBV6-3 and J is TRBJ2-1; possible D gene TRBD2, 5 bases. Germline loops: CDR1 MNHEY, CDR2 SVGEGT. Trimming shortened V by 2 bases and J by 6 bases, and 8 bases separated the two germline ends. The CDR3 is made up of 13 amino acids. As DNA, the CDR3 is TGTGCCAGCAGTTACGGGAGCGTCAATGAGCAGTTCTTC. Residues: CASSYGSVNEQFF.

The chain employs TRBV3-1 (or the pseudogene TRBV3-2) and TRBJ2-5; 8 positions match TRBD2. Germline-derived CDR1 and CDR2 are LGHDT and YNNKEL (reference sequence). Trimming at V came to 0 bases and at J to 5 bases, leaving 8 bases not matched to a gene. The CDR3 has 16 residues. The CDR3 DNA reads TGTGCCAGCAGCCAAGAACCTAGCGGGTGGCTGGAGACCCAGTACTTC. It is translated as CASSQEPSGWLETQYF.

This clone was counted a few times. Additional DNA sequences in this sample encode the identical CDR3. The genes are TRBV6-2 or TRBV6-3 and TRBJ2-5; D perhaps matches TRBD1 (6 bases). CDR3 size: 13 residues. CDR1 MNHEY and CDR2 SVGEGT come from the germline V gene. Trimming took 0 bases from V and 5 from J, leaving 7 bases between them. DNA for the CDR3: TGTGCCAGCAGTTACTCTAGGGGGGAGACCCAGTACTTC. Translated, it gives CASSYSRGETQYF.

This chain connects TRBV20-1 to TRBJ2-5, with 7 nucleotides matching TRBD2. The germline gives CDR1 DFQATT, CDR2 SNEGSKA (reference sequence). Trimming removed 3 bases from V and 3 bases from J; junction bases left unmatched: 7. This CDR3 contains 14 residues. CDR3 loop: CSASGSGLKETQYF. The CDR3 nucleotides are TGCAGTGCTAGTGGTAGCGGGTTGAAAGAGACCCAGTACTTC.

This chain connects TRBV21-1 to TRBJ1-5; TRBD1, as called in the table, went unchecked against the DNA. TRBV21-1 is given as a pseudogene. The CDR3 spans 15 residues. Here the CDR3 reads CASSAGGLPMGPQHF. The CDR3 DNA reads TGTGCCAGCAGCGCAGGGGGCCTTCCCATGGGGCCCCAGCATTTT.

This clone was found once. J is TRBJ2-6 and V is TRBV28, with D unclear. V was cut by 6 bases and J by 3 bases, with 18 bases left in between. The CDR3 contains 17 residues. The germline V gene encodes CDR1 MDHEN and CDR2 SYDVKM. The CDR3 nucleotides read TGTGCCAGCAGCCCCTCCCGCGGTGAGGTTGGGGCCAACGTCCTGACTTTC. Translating gives CASSPSRGEVGANVLTF. Together with reference TRBV28 and TRBJ2-6, the CDR3 gives the full variable domain: DVKVTQSSRYLVKRTGEKVFLECVQDMDHENMFWYRQDPGLGLRLIYFSYDVKMKEKGDIPEGYSVSREKKERFSLILESASTNQTSMYLCASSPSRGEVGANVLTFGAGSRLTVL.

V and J are TRBV29-1 and TRBJ1-3; TRBD1 might be the D (5 bases). The CDR3 is made up of 13 amino acids. The V gene's germline CDR1 is SQVTM and CDR2 ANQGSEA. Trimming took off 7 bases at V and 0 bases at J, with 10 bases between the two ends. The CDR3 bases are TGCAGCGGTGCAGGGAACTCTGGAAACACCATATATTTT. This codes for CSGAGNSGNTIYF. The variable domain in full, with the rest retrieved from reference TRBV29-1 and TRBJ1-3, is SAVISQKPSRDICQRGTSLTIQCQVDSQVTMMFWYRQQPGQSLTLIATANQGSEATYESGFVIDKFPISRPNLTFSTLTVSNMSPEDSSIYLCSGAGNSGNTIYFGEGSWLTVV.

The J gene is TRBJ2-3, the V gene TRBV3-1 (or the pseudogene TRBV3-2); 8 positions match TRBD2. Germline V gene lookup returns CDR1 LGHDT and CDR2 YNNKEL (reference sequence). J was trimmed by 4 bases and V by 0 bases; bases with no gene match: 6. The CDR3 runs 16 residues. CDR3 residues: CASSQEAGRAADTQYF. CDR3 coding DNA: TGTGCCAGCAGCCAAGAGGCCGGGAGGGCTGCAGATACGCAGTATTTT.